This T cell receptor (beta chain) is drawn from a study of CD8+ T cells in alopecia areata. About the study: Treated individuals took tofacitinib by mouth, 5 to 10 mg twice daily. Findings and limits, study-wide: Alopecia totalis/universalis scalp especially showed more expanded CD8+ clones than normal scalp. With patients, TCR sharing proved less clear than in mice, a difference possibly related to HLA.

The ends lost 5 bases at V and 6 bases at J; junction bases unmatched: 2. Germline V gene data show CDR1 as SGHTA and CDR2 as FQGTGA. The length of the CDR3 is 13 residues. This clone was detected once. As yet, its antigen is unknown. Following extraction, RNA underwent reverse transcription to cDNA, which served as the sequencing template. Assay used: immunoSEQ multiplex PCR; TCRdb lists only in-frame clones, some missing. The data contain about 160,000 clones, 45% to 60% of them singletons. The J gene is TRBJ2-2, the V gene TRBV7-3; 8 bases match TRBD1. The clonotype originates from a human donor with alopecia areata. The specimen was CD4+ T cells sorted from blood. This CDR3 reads CASSTTGAGELFF. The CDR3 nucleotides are TGTGCCAGCAGCACGACAGGGGCCGGGGAGCTGTTTTTT.